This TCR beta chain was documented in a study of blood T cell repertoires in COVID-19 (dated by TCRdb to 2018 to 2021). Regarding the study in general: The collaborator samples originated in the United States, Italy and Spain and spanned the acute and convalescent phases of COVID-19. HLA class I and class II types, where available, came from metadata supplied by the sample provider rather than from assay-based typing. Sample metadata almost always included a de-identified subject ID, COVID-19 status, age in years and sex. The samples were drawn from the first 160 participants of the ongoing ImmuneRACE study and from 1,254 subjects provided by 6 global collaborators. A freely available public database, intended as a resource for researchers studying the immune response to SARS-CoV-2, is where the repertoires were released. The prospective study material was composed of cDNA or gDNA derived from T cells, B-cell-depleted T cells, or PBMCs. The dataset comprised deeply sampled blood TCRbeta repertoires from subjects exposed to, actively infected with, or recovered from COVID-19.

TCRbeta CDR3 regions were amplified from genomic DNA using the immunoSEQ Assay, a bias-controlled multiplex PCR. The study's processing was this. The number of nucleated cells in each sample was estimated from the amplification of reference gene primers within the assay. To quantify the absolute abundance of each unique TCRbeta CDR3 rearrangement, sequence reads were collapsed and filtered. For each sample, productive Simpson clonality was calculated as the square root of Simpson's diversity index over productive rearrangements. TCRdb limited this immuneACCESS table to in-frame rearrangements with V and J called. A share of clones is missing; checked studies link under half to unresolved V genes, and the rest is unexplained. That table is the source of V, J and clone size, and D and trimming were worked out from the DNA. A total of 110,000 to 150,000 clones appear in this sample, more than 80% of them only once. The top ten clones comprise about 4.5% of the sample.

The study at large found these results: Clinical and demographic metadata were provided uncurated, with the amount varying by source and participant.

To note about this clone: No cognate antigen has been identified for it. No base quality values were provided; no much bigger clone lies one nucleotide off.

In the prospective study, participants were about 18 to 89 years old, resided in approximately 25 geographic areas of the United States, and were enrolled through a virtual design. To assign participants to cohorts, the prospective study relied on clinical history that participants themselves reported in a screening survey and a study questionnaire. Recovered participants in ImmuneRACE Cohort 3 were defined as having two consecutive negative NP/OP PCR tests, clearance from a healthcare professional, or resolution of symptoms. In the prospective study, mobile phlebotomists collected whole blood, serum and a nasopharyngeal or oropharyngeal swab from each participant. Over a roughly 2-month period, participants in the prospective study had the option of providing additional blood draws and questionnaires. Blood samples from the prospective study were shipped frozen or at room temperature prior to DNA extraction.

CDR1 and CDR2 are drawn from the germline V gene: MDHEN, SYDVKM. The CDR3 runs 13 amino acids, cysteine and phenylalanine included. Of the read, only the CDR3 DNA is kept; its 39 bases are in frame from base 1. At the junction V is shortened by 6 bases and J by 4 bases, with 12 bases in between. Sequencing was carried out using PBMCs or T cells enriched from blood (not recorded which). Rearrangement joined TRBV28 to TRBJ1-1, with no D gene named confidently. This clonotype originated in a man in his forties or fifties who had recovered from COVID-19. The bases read TGTGCCAGCAGGCGGGCCCCGGGCACTGAAGCTTTCTTT. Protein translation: CASRRAPGTEAFF.